Detailed here is one T cell receptor beta chain. The antigen remains undetermined. CDR3 and TCR beta VDJ profiling relied on a genomic DNA template. TCRdb used MiXCR to reprocess the reads, holding one entry per CDR3 protein. The table lists 300,000 or so distinct CDR3 sequences, roughly 61% of them singletons. Germline V lookup: CDR1 SEHNR, CDR2 FQNEAQ (reference sequence). V lost 6 bases, J lost 5 bases, and 16 bases lay in between. This CDR3 has 14 amino acids. These data originate in a study of CD8+CD57+ T cells in acquired aplastic anemia. The wider study: Quantities of DNA derived from sorted CD4+ and CD8+ cells averaged 3.2 ug. Findings and limits, study-wide: It was found that some 31 CD8+ CDR3 sequences were shared between patients and controls.

CD8+CD57+ cell expansion had been shown by flow cytometry in patients chosen for sequencing. No patient had been given any therapy when blood was sampled. Sequenced: sorted CD4+, CD8+, or CD8+CD57+ T cells (not recorded which) from PBMCs. The V and J genes are TRBV7-9 and TRBJ1-1; a possible D gene is TRBD1 (6 bases). This clonotype was sampled from a human donor with aplastic anemia. CDR3 sequence reads: CASRPTAGATEAFF. The CDR3, as DNA: TGTGCCAGCAGACCCACCGCAGGGGCTACTGAAGCTTTCTTT.